A single sample is the source of the 2 T cell receptor beta chains below, sequenced in a study of blood T cell repertoires in COVID-19. TCRdb's table, derived via immunoSEQ multiplex PCR, lists solely in-frame clones and lacks some. The data contain approximately 180,000 clones, roughly nine tenths of them seen just once; the ten biggest clones take up roughly 1.2%. Material: PBMCs or T cells enriched from blood (not recorded which). Receptor source: a human donor with acute COVID-19. The donor label of this sample is uncertain.

This clone was recorded a few times. The chain employs TRBV27 and TRBJ2-7; 7 bases are shared with TRBD2. Germline V CDR1 and CDR2: MNHEY, SMNVEV (reference sequence). The V segment lost 5 bases and the J segment 7 bases; nucleotides outside the gene matches: 14. CDR3 length: 15 residues. CDR3 nucleotide sequence: TGTGCCAGCAGTCCCCGGGGAGGGACCATGCGGGAGCAGTACTTC. Translating it yields CASSPRGGTMREQYF.

J is TRBJ1-5 and V is TRBV6-1; tentatively, D is TRBD1 (6 bases). Between the trimmed V and J ends, which lost 3 bases and 4 bases, there was a span of 19 bases. The CDR3 covers 17 residues. Germline-derived CDR1 and CDR2 are MNHNS and SASEGT. DNA of the CDR3: TGTGCCAGCAGTGACCGACAGGCAAAGGGTCGTAATCAGCCCCAGCATTTT. It yields the protein CASSDRQAKGRNQPQHF.